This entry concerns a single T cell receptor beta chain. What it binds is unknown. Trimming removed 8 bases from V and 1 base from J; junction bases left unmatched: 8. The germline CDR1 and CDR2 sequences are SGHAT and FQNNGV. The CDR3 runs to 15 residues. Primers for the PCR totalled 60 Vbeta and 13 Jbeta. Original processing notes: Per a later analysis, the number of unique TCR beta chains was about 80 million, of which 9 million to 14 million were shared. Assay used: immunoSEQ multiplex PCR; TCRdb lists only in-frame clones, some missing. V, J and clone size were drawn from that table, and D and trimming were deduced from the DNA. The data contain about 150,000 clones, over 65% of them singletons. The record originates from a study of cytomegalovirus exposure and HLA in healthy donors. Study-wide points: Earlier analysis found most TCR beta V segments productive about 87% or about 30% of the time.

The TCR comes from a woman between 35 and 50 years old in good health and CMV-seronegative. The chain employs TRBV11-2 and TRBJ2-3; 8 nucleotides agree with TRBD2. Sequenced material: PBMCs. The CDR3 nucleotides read TGTGCCAGCGGGAGGACTAGCTGGGGCACAGATACGCAGTATTTT. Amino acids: CASGRTSWGTDTQYF.